This TCR beta chain is drawn from a study of identical twins. Template switching supplied a universal primer site; unique molecular identifiers were carried on the cDNA. TCRdb re-called the 5' RACE reads through MiXCR, storing one row per CDR3 protein. The repertoire holds about 530,000 distinct CDR3 sequences, with about 20% as singletons. The table lists this clonotype with a few counts. These data are also associated with another study on yellow fever vaccine responses in identical twins. From that report: Twins' vaccine T cell responses were reported to seem partly convergent and partly personalized.

This clonotype originated in a woman aged 18-29 years in good health. The sample taken for sequencing was CD4+ T cells sorted from blood.

This chain's CDR3 is CASTEGTGVAQPQHF. Here the CDR3 DNA reads TGTGCCAGCACCGAGGGGACAGGGGTTGCTCAGCCCCAGCATTTT. The rearrangement links TRBV12-3 or TRBV12-4 to TRBJ1-5; 10 positions match TRBD1. The CDR3 has 15 amino acids. V lost 7 bases and J lost 6; bases outside the gene matches: 9.